This TCR beta chain was identified in a study of T cell repertoires in cytomegalovirus infection. Background on the study: Well-studied HLA-B-restricted CMV epitopes were used in the study alongside recently identified HLA-C-restricted ones. Based on public TCR beta signatures, there were indications of CMV infection and of a matching HLA type.

The V gene's germline CDR1 is MNHNS and CDR2 SASEGT. The CDR3 consists of 16 residues. J lost 3 bases, V lost 5 bases, and 5 bases had no gene match. With regard to this clonotype: Its antigen is not known.

Study-wide results and limits: Cumulated frequencies of public TCR beta families served to identify carriers of CMV plus the relevant HLA. HLA-C-restricted TCR beta clonotypes specific for CMV led the ex vivo response.

MiXCR was run by TCRdb on the reads, yielding one entry per CDR3 protein. Of 450,000 to 550,000 distinct CDR3 sequences in the sample, under 55% are singletons; the top ten hold 40% to 50%. The receptor was derived from a human donor in good health (CMV status not recorded). Some clones in this sample may be carry-over from other donors' samples. Material: cultured PBMCs, obtained from culture after CMV antigen stimulation. The J gene is TRBJ2-2, the V gene TRBV6-1; TRBD1 matches 11 bases. CDR3: CASSTRTGGYTGELFF. CDR3 sequence (DNA): TGTGCCAGCAGTACTCGGACAGGGGGCTACACCGGGGAGCTGTTTTTT.